Listed here are 7 T cell receptor beta chains from one sample, sequenced in a study of blood T cell repertoires in COVID-19. Libraries were prepared by immunoSEQ multiplex PCR; TCRdb keeps only in-frame clonotypes and omits some of them. The sample carries a few hundred thousand clones, approximately 83% recorded once. The specimen sequenced was PBMCs or T cells enriched from blood (not recorded which). The receptors come from a middle-aged woman with acute COVID-19.

This clone was recorded once. The chain couples TRBV5-1 to TRBJ1-1; unclear D gene. The germline gives CDR1 SGHRS, CDR2 YFSETQ. This CDR3 has 14 residues. With 1 base removed from V and 3 bases from J, the gap between germline ends came to 10 bases. The CDR3 coding sequence is TGCGCCAGCAGCTTGTCCAGGCCCGACACTGAAGCTTTCTTT. Translated, it gives CASSLSRPDTEAFF.

The chain has TRBV2 and TRBJ1-3; TRBD1 is a possible D gene (5 bases). Trimming stripped 5 bases from V and 5 bases from J, with 10 bases between. CDR1 is SNHLY, CDR2 FYNNEI, per germline. This CDR3 has 13 amino acids. The DNA of the CDR3 is TGTGCCAGCAGTCCATCAGGGAGAAACACCATATATTTT. Translating it yields CASSPSGRNTIYF.

This sequence joins TRBV6-4 and TRBJ2-2; maybe TRBD2 (6 bases). From germline, CDR1 is MRHNA and CDR2 SNTAGT. Trimming cost V 4 bases and J 0 bases, with 12 bases left between them. This CDR3 has 16 residues. CDR3 sequence: CASSALGGANTGELFF. CDR3 DNA sequence: TGTGCCAGCAGTGCTCTGGGGGGAGCGAACACCGGGGAGCTGTTTTTT.

CDR3 region: CASSLLAIRQDTQYF. The CDR3 coding sequence is TGTGCCAGCAGTTTACTAGCAATACGTCAAGATACGCAGTATTTT. The chain combines TRBV27 with TRBJ2-3; the D gene is possibly TRBD2 (5 bases). Germline V gene lookup returns CDR1 MNHEY and CDR2 SMNVEV (reference sequence). Between the trimmed V and J ends, which lost 2 bases and 5 bases, there was a span of 14 bases. The CDR3 sequence is 15 residues long.

The chain employs TRBV28 and TRBJ1-6; 8 nucleotides align to TRBD1. This CDR3 has 15 residues. Germline CDR1 is MDHEN and CDR2 is SYDVKM. The junction had 7 bases not matched to a gene; V was cut back by 5 bases and J by 7 bases. CDR3 DNA: TGTGCCAGCAGTGCCAGACAGGGGAGGAATTCACCCCTCCACTTT. Its translation: CASSARQGRNSPLHF.

This rearrangement joins TRBV9 to TRBJ2-1, with TRBD2 matching over 9 bases. Losses at the gene ends were 2 bases for V and 5 bases for J; bases not matched to a gene: 11. The CDR3 has 17 amino acids. Germline V gene lookup returns CDR1 SGDLS and CDR2 YYNGEE. The CDR3 spells CASSVVGLAGRNNEQFF. DNA of the CDR3: TGTGCCAGCAGCGTTGTTGGTCTAGCGGGAAGGAACAATGAGCAGTTCTTC.

This clone appeared a few times. The rearrangement links TRBV28 to TRBJ1-1, with D possibly being TRBD1 (5 bases). Germline-derived CDR1 and CDR2 are MDHEN and SYDVKM. The CDR3 is made up of 18 amino acids. V lost 6 bases to trimming and J lost 0 bases, with 23 bases between them. CDR3 protein: CASSLRGTVGAMNTEAFF. The CDR3 coding sequence is TGTGCCAGCAGCCTTAGGGGCACCGTTGGGGCAATGAACACTGAAGCTTTCTTT.